The 6 T cell receptor beta chains in this list originate from one sample, sequenced in a study of post-analysis software for immune sequencing data. For these TCRs, the target antigens are not known. Whole-study findings and limits: Elevated frequency relative to controls characterized several TRBV segments in patients, TRBV5-6, TRBV5-1 and TRBV20-1 among them.

Presence of unique molecular identifiers characterized the TCR beta cDNA libraries. TCRdb recomputed calls from the PCR reads with MiXCR, one row per CDR3 protein. The table shows a few hundred thousand distinct CDR3 sequences, with around 33% occurring only once. The specimen was blood. The receptors originated from a girl aged 10 to 17 with multiple sclerosis.

The table lists this clonotype with many counts. The rearrangement uses TRBV6-2 or TRBV6-3 and TRBJ1-2; 10 bases agree with TRBD1. Germline CDR1 is MNHEY and CDR2 is SVGEGT. This CDR3 is built from 15 residues. V was pared by 4 bases and J by 4 bases, with 6 bases of the junction left unmatched. The CDR3 DNA reads as TGTGCCAGCAGTTCGCCGGGACAGGGGAGCTATGGCTACACCTTC. Translating gives CASSSPGQGSYGYTF.

CDR3 sequence: CASSQDGQAGYGYTF. The CDR3 DNA is TGCGCCAGCAGCCAAGACGGCCAGGCGGGCTATGGCTACACCTTC. The J gene is TRBJ1-2, the V gene TRBV4-1; D not certain. CDR1 is MGHRA, CDR2 YSYEKL, per germline. V was pared by 0 bases and J by 4 bases, with 12 bases between. The CDR3 runs 15 residues.

This clonotype turned up a few times. The V and J genes are TRBV12-3 or TRBV12-4 and TRBJ1-4; D is uncertain. The CDR3 extends over 14 amino acids. V was shortened by 3 bases and J by 0 bases, with 5 bases between the two germline ends. The CDR3 DNA follows: TGTGCCAGCAGTTTCATCTCAACTAATGAAAAACTGTTTTTT. Translated: CASSFISTNEKLFF.

This clonotype was recorded at least ten times. The V call is TRBV25-1, the J call TRBJ2-2; 7 bases line up with TRBD2. The germline CDR1 and CDR2 sequences are MGHDK and SYGVNS. Unmatched junction bases numbered 6, after V lost 1 base and J lost 1 base. The CDR3 contains 17 residues. The CDR3 loop is CASSESRDYLNTGELFF. DNA for the CDR3: TGTGCCAGCAGTGAATCGCGGGACTACCTGAACACCGGGGAGCTGTTTTTT.

The chain combines TRBV20-1 with TRBJ2-1; 9 nucleotides match TRBD2. V gave up 7 bases and J gave up 8 bases; unmatched junction bases: 12. Germline V gives CDR1 DFQATT, CDR2 SNEGSKA (reference sequence). The CDR3 consists of 14 residues. CDR3 amino acids: CSGRPGLASHEQFF. The CDR3 DNA sequence: TGCAGTGGCCGCCCGGGACTAGCCTCCCATGAGCAGTTCTTC.

This rearrangement joins TRBV7-2 to TRBJ2-5, with 10 bases fitting TRBD2. V was clipped by 1 base and J by 1 base; unmatched bases: 3. Germline V CDR1 and CDR2: SGHTA, FQGNSA. The CDR3 spans 16 residues. In DNA form, the CDR3 reads TGTGCCAGCAGCTTAGTTAGCGGGGGGCTCCAAGAGACCCAGTACTTC. Protein sequence: CASSLVSGGLQETQYF. Filled out from reference TRBV7-2 and TRBJ2-5, the complete variable domain reads GAGVSQSPSNKVTEKGKDVELRCDPISGHTALYWYRQSLGQGLEFLIYFQGNSAPDKSGLPSDRFSAERTGGSVSTLTIQRTQQEDSAVYLCASSLVSGGLQETQYFGPGTRLLVL.